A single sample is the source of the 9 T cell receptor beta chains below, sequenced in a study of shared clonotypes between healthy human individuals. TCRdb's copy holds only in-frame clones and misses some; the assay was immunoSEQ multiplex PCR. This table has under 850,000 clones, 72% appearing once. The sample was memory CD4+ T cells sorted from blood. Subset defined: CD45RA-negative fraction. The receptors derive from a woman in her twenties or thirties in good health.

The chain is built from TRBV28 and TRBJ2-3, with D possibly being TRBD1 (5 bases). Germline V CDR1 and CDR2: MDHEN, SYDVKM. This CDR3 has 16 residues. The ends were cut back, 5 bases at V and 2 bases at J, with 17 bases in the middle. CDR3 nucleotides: TGTGCCAGCAGTCCCTTCTGGACACTAAACACAGATACGCAGTATTTT. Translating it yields CASSPFWTLNTDTQYF.

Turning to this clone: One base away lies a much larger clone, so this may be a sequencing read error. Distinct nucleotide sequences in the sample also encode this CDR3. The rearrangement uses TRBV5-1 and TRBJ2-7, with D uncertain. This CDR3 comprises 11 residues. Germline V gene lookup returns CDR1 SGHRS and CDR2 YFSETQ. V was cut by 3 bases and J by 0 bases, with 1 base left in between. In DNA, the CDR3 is TGCGCCAGCAGCTCCTCCTACGAGCAGTACTTC. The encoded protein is CASSSSYEQYF.

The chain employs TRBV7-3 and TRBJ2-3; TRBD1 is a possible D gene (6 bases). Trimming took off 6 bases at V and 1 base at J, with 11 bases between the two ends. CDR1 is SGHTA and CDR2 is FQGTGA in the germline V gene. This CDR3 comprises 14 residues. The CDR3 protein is CASSQQGGTDTQYF. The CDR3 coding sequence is TGTGCCAGCAGTCAACAGGGAGGCACAGATACGCAGTATTTT.

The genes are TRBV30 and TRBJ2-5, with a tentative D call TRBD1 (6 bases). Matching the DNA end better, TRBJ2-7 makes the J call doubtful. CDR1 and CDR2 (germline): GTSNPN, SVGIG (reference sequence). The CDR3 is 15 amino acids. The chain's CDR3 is CAWRTGQPGAYEQYF. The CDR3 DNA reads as TGTGCCTGGAGAACCGGACAGCCCGGAGCCTACGAGCAGTACTTC.

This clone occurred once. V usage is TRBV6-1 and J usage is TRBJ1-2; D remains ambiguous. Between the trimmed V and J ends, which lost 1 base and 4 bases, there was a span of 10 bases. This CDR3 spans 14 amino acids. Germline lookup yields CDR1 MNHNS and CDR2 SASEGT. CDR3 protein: CASSEGPGGYGYTF. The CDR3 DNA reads TGTGCCAGCAGTGAAGGGCCAGGTGGCTATGGCTACACCTTC.

This chain's CDR3 is CASSRDRVRNEQFF. The CDR3 coding sequence is TGTGCCAGCAGCCGGGACAGGGTCCGGAATGAGCAGTTCTTC. V and J are TRBV7-6 and TRBJ2-1, with 9 bases lining up with TRBD1. V lost 5 bases, J lost 7 bases, and 6 bases stayed unmatched. This CDR3 has 14 amino acids. Germline assignment: CDR1 SGHVS and CDR2 FNYEAQ.

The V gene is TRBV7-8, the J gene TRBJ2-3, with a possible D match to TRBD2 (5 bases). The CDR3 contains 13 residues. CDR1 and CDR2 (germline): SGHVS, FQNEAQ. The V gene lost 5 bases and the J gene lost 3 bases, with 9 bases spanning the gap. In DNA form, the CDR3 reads TGTGCCAGCAGCCGCGGGTTAACAGATACGCAGTATTTT. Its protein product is CASSRGLTDTQYF. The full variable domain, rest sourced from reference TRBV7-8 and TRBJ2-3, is GAGVSQSPRYKVAKRGQDVALRCDPISGHVSLFWYQQALGQGPEFLTYFQNEAQLDKSGLPSDRFFAERPEGSVSTLKIQRTQQEDSAVYLCASSRGLTDTQYFGPGTRLTVL.

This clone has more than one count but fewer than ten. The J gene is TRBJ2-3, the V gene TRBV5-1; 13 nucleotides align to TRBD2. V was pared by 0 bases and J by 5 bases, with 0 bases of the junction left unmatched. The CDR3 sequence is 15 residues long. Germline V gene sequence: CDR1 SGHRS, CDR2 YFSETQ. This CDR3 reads CASSLGTSGRDTQYF. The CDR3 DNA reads TGCGCCAGCAGCTTGGGGACTAGCGGGAGAGATACGCAGTATTTT.

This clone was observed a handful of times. This CDR3 is CASSYLGRGQGMGANVLTF. CDR3 in DNA: TGTGCCAGCAGTTATTTGGGTCGAGGACAGGGAATGGGGGCCAACGTCCTGACTTTC. The genes are TRBV28 and TRBJ2-6; TRBD1 agrees at 8 bases. Germline CDR1 is MDHEN and CDR2 is SYDVKM. The V gene end was trimmed by 4 bases and the J gene end by 4 bases; junction bases not matched to a gene: 15. The length of the CDR3 is 19 residues.